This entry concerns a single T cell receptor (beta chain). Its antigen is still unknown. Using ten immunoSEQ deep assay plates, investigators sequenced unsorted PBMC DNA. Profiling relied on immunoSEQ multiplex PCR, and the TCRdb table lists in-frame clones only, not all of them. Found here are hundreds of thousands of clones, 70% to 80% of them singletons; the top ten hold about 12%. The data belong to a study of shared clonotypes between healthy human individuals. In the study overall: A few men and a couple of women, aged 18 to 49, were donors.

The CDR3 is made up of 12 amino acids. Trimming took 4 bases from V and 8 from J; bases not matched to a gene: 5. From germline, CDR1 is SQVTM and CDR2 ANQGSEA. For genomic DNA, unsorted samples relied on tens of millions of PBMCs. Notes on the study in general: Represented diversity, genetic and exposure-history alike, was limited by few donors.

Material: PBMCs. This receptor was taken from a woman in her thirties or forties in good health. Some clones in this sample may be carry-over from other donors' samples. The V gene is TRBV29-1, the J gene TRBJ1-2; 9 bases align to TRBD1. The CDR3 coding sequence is TGCAGCGTTGGGGGACAGGGAGTAGGCTACACCTTC. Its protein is CSVGGQGVGYTF.